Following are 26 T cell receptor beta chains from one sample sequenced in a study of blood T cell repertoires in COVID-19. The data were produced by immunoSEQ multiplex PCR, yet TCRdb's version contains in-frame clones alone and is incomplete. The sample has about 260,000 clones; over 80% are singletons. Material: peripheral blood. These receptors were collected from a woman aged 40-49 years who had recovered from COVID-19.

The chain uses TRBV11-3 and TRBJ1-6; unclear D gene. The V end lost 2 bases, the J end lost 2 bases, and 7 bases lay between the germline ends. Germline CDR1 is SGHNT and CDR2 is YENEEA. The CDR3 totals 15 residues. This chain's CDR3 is CASSLKTPYNSPLHF. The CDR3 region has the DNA TGTGCCAGCAGCTTAAAGACACCCTATAATTCACCCCTCCACTTT.

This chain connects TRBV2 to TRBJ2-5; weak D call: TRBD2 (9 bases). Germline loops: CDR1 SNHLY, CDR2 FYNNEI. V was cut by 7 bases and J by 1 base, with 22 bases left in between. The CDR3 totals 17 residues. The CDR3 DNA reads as TGTGCCAGCAACCTCAGGGGGCTAGCGGGGTTCCAAGAGACCCAGTACTTC. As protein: CASNLRGLAGFQETQYF. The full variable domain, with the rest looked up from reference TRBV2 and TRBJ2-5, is EPEVTQTPSHQVTQMGQEVILRCVPISNHLYFYWYRQILGQKVEFLVSFYNNEISEKSEIFDDQFSVERPDGSNFTLKIRSTKLEDSAMYFCASNLRGLAGFQETQYFGPGTRLLVL.

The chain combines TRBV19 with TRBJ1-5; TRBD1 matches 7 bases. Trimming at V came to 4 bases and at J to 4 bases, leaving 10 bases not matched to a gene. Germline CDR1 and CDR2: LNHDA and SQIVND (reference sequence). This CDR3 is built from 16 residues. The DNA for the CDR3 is TGTGCCAGTAGTAGTACAGGGGCCTTGGGGAATCAGCCCCAGCATTTT. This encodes CASSSTGALGNQPQHF.

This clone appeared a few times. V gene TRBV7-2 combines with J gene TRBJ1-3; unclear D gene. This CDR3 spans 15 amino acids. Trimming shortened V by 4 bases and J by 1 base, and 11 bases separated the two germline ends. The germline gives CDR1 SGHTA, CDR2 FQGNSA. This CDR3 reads CASSSGGYSGNTIYF. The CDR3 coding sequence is TGTGCCAGCAGCTCCGGAGGGTATTCTGGAAACACCATATATTTT.

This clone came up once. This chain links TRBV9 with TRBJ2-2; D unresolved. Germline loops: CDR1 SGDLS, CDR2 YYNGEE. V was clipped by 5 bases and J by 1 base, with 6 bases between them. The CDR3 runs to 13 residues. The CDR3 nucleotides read TGTGCCAGCAGTTACGGGAACACCGGGGAGCTGTTTTTT. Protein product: CASSYGNTGELFF.

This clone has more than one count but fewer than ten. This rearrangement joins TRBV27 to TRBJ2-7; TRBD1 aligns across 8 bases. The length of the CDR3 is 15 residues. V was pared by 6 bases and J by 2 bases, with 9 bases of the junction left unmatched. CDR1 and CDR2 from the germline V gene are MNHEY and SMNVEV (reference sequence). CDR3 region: CASREGTGGTYEQYF. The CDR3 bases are TGTGCCAGCAGAGAGGGGACAGGCGGAACCTACGAGCAGTACTTC.

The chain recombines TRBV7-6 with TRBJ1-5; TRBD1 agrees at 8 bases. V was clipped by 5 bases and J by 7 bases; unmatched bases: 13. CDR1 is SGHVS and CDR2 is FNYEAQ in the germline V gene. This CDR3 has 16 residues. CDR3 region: CASSRTGQGIGQPQHF. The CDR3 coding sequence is TGTGCCAGCAGCCGGACCGGACAGGGAATAGGCCAGCCCCAGCATTTT.

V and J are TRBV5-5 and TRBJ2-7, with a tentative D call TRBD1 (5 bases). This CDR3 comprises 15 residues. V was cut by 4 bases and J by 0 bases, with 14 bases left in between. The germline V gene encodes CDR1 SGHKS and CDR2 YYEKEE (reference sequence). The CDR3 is CASSAIDSISYEQYF. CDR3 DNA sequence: TGTGCCAGCAGCGCTATCGACAGTATCTCCTACGAGCAGTACTTC.

CDR3 protein: CASRGTSGDQEQFF. The CDR3 DNA sequence: TGTGCCAGCAGAGGGACTAGCGGGGACCAAGAGCAGTTCTTC. This sequence joins TRBV9 and TRBJ2-1; 13 bases fit TRBD2. The V gene's germline CDR1 is SGDLS and CDR2 YYNGEE. Germline trimming cut 5 bases from V and 10 bases from J; bases unmatched to any gene: 6. This CDR3 is built from 14 residues.

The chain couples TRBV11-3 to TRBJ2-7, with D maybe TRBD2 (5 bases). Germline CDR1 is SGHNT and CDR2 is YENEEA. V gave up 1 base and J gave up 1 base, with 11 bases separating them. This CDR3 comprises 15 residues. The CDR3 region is CASSLGGRGSYEQYF. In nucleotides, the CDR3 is TGTGCCAGCAGCTTAGGAGGCCGAGGGTCCTACGAGCAGTACTTC.

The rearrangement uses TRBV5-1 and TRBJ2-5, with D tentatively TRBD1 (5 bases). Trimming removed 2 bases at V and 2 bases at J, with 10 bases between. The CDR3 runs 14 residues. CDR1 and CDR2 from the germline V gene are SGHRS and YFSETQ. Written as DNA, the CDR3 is TGCGCCAGCAGCTTTCTTAGGGGACAAGAGACCCAGTACTTC. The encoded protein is CASSFLRGQETQYF.

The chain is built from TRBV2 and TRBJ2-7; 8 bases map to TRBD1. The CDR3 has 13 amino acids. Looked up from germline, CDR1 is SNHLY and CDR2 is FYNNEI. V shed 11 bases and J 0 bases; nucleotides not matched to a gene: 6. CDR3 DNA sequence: TGTGCCGGTGCAGGGGGCTACTCCTACGAGCAGTACTTC. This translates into CAGAGGYSYEQYF.

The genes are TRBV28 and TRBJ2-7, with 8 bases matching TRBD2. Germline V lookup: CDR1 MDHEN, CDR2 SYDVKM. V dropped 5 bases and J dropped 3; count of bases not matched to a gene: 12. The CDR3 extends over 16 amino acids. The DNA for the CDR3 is TGTGCCAGCAGTCCCTTCCGGGAGGGGGGGCGCTACGAGCAGTACTTC. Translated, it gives CASSPFREGGRYEQYF.

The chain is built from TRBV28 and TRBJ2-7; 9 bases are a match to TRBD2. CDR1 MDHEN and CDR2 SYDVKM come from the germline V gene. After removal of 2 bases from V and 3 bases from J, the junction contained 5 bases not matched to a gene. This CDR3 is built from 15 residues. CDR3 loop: CASSLMASGDYEQYF. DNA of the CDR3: TGTGCCAGCAGTTTAATGGCTAGCGGGGACTACGAGCAGTACTTC.

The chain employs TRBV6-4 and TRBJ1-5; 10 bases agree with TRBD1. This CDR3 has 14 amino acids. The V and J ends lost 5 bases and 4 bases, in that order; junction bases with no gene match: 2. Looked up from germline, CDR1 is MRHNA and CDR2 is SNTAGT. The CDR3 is CASSPGQGNQPQHF. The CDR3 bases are TGTGCCAGCAGTCCGGGACAGGGGAATCAGCCCCAGCATTTT.

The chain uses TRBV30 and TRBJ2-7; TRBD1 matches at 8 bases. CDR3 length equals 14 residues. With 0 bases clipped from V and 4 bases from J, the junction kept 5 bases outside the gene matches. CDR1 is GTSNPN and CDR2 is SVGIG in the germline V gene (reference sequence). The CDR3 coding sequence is TGTGCCTGGAGTGTAGGGCAGGGGGCTTACGAGCAGTACTTC. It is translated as CAWSVGQGAYEQYF.

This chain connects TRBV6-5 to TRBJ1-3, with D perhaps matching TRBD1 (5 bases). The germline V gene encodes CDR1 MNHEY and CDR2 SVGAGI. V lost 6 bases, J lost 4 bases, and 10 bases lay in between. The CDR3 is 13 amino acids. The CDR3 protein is CASRRGSGNTIYF. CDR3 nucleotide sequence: TGTGCCAGCAGAAGGGGCTCCGGAAACACCATATATTTT.

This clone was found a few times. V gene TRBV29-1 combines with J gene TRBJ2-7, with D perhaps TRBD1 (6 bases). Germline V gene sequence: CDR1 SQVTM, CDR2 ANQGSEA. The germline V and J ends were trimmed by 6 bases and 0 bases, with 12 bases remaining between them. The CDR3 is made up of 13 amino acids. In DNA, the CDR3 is TGCAGCGTAAGGACAGAGAACTCCTACGAGCAGTACTTC. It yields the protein CSVRTENSYEQYF.

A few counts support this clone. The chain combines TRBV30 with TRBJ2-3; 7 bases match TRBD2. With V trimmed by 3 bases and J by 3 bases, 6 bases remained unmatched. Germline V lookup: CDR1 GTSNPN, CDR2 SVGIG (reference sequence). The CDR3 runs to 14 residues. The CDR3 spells CAWRPSGGTDTQYF. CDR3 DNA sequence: TGTGCCTGGAGACCTAGCGGCGGAACAGATACGCAGTATTTT.

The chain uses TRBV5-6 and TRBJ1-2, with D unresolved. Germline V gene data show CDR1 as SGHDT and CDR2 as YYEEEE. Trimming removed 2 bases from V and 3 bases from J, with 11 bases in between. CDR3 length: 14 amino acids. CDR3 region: CASSFARRDYGYTF. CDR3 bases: TGTGCCAGCAGCTTTGCCCGACGGGACTATGGCTACACCTTC.

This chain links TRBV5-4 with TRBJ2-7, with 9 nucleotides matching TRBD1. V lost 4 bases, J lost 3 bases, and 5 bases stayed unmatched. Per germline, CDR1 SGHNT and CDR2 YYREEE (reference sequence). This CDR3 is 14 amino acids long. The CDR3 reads CASSGTGSHYEQYF. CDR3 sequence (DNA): TGTGCCAGCAGCGGGACAGGGAGCCACTACGAGCAGTACTTC.

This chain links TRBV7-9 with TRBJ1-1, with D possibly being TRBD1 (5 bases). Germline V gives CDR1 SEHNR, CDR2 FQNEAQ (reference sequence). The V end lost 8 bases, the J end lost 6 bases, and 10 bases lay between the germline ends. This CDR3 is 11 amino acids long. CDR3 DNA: TGTGCCAGCGGGGGGGAGGCTGAAGCTTTCTTT. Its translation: CASGGEAEAFF.

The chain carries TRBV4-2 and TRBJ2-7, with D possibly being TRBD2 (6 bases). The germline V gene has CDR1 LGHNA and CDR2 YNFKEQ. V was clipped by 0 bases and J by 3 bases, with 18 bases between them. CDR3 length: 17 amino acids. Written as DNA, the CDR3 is TGTGCCAGCAGCCAAGAGGCGGGGACTCGTCACCTCTACGAGCAGTACTTC. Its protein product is CASSQEAGTRHLYEQYF.

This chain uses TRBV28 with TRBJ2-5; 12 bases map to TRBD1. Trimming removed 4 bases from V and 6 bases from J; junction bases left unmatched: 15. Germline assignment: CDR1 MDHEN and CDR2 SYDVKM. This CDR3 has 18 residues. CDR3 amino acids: CASSSNPGTGGSGQTQYF. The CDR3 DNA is TGTGCCAGCAGTTCCAACCCCGGGACAGGGGGCAGTGGGCAGACCCAGTACTTC.

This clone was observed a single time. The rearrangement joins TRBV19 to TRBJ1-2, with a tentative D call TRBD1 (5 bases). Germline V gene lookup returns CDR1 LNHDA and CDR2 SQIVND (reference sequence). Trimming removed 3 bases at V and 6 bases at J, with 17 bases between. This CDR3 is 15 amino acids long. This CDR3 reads CASSISWGSPHGYTF. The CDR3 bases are TGTGCCAGTAGTATTTCGTGGGGCAGTCCACATGGCTACACCTTC.

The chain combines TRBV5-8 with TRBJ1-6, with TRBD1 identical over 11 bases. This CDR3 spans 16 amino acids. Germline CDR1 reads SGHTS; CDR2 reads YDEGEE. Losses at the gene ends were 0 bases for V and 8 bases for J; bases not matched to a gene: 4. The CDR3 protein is CASSLVGTGGYSPLHF. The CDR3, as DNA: TGTGCCAGCAGCTTGGTGGGGACAGGGGGGTATTCACCCCTCCACTTT.